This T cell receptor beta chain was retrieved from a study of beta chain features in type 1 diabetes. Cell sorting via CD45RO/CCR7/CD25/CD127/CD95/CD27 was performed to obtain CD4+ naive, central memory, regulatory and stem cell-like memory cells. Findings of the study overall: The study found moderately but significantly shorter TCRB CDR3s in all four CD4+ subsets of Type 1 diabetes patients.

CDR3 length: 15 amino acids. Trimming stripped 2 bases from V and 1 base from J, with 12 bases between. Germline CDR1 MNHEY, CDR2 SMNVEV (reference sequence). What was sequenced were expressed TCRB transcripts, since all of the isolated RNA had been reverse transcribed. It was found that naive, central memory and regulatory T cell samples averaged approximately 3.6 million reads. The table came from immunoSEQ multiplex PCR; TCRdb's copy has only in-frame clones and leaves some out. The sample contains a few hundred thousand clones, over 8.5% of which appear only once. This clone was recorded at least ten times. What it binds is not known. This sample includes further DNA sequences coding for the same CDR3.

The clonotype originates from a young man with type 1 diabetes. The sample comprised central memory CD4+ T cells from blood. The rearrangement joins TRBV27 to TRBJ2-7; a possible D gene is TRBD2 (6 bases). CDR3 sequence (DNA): TGTGCCAGCAGTTTACGAGGTGGGGGGTCCTACGAGCAGTACTTC. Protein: CASSLRGGGSYEQYF.